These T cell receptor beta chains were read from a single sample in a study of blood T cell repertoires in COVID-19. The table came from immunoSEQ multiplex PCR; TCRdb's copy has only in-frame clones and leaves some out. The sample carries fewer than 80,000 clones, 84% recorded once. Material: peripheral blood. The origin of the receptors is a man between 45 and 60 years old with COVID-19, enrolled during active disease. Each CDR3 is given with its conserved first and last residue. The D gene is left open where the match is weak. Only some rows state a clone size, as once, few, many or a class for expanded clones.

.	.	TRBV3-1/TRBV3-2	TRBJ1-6	TGTGCCAGCAGCCACTCAGGGTCGGGTTCACCCCTCCACTTT	CASSHSGSGSPLHF
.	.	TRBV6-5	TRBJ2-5	TGTGCCAGCAGTTACTCAGGGGGAGAGGTTGGGACCCAGTACTTC	CASSYSGGEVGTQYF
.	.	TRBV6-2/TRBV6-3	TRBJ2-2	TGTGCCAGCAGTTTCGCGGCGACTGACACCGGGGAGCTGTTTTTT	CASSFAATDTGELFF
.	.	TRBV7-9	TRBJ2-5	TGTGCCAGCAGCTTAGGGCAGGCCCAAGAGACCCAGTACTTC	CASSLGQAQETQYF
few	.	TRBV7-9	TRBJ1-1	TGTGCCAGCAGGCGTCCAGGGGCTGAAGCTTTCTTT	CASRRPGAEAFF
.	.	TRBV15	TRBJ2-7	TGTGCCACCAGCAGAGATAGCGAGAGGGCCGAGCAGTACTTC	CATSRDSERAEQYF
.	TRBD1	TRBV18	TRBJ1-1	TGTGCCAGCTCACCGGGACAGACAATTATGAACACTGAAGCTTTCTTT	CASSPGQTIMNTEAFF
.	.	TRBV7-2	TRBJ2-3	TGTGCCAGCAGCTTAGCCAAAACAGGGATAGCTAATACGCAGTATTTT	CASSLAKTGIANTQYF
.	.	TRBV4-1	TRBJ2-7	TGCGCCAGCAGCCAAGATGGTGGAGGTTCTACCTACGAGCAGTACTTC	CASSQDGGGSTYEQYF
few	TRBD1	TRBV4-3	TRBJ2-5	TGCGCCAGCAGCCGAGACAGGGGGCCGGGGGAGACCCAGTACTTC	CASSRDRGPGETQYF
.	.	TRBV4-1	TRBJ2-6	TGCGCCAGCGGAGAGGGGGGGGGCCCACCTGGGGCCAACGTCCTGACTTTC	CASGEGGGPPGANVLTF
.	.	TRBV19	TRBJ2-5	TGTGCCAGTAGTATAGTCCCGGACAGGAGGGGGGAGACCCAGTACTTC	CASSIVPDRRGETQYF
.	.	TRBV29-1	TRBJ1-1	TGCAGCGTTGCGGGAGGGAACACTGAAGCTTTCTTT	CSVAGGNTEAFF
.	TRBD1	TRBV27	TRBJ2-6	TGTGCCAGCAGACGACAGGGGGCGACTTCATCGGGGGCCAACGTCCTGACTTTC	CASRRQGATSSGANVLTF
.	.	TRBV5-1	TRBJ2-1	TGCGCCAGCAGCTTGCCTAAGGGAGGCGATGAGCAGTTCTTC	CASSLPKGGDEQFF
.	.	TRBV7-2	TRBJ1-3	TGTGCCAGCAGCTTTAGGCAGGGAGGAGGAAACACCATATATTTT	CASSFRQGGGNTIYF
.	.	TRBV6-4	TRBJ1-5	TGTGCCAGCAGCCTTCAGAGCAATCAGCCCCAGCATTTT	CASSLQSNQPQHF
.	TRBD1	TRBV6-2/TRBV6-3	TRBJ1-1	TGTGCCAGCAGTTTGAGGACAGGGTCCATGAACACTGAAGCTTTCTTT	CASSLRTGSMNTEAFF
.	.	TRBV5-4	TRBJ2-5	TGTGCCAGCAGCCTGCGGGGCCCTTTAGAGACCCAGTACTTC	CASSLRGPLETQYF
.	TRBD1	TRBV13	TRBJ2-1	TGTGCCAGCAGCTTAGACCCAGGGGGCTTCGGTGAGCAGTTCTTC	CASSLDPGGFGEQFF
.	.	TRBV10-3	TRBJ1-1	TGTGCCATCAGTGTGGGGGAACAGGGTCGGACTGAAGCTTTCTTT	CAISVGEQGRTEAFF
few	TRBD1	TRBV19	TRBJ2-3	TGTGCCAGTAGCGGCGGAGACAGGGCTAGCACAGATACGCAGTATTTT	CASSGGDRASTDTQYF
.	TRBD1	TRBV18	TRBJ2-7	TGTGCCAGCTCACTCACGGACGGACAGGGGCCCATGGGGGGCGAGCAGTACTTC	CASSLTDGQGPMGGEQYF
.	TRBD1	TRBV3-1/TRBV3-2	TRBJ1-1	TGTGCCAGCAAACTTGGGACAGGGGTCACTGAAGCTTTCTTT	CASKLGTGVTEAFF
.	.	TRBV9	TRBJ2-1	TGTGCCAGCAGCGTAGCATATTGGTGGCAGAACAATGAGCAGTTCTTC	CASSVAYWWQNNEQFF
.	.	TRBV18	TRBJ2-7	TGTGCCAGCTCACCACCGTCTGCCTACGAGCAGTACTTC	CASSPPSAYEQYF
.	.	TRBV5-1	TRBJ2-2	TGCGCCAGCAGCTTTCTCCCGGGACAGAACACCGGGGAGCTGTTTTTT	CASSFLPGQNTGELFF